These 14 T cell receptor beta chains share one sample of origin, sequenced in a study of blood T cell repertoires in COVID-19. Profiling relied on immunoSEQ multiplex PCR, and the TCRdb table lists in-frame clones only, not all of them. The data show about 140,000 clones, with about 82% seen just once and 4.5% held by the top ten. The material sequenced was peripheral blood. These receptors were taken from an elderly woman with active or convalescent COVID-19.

This chain's CDR3 is CASSQGTSGVETQYF. The CDR3, as DNA: TGCGCCAGCAGCCAAGGGACTAGCGGGGTCGAGACCCAGTACTTC. The genes are TRBV4-1 and TRBJ2-5, with TRBD2 identical over 12 bases. In germline, CDR1 is MGHRA, CDR2 YSYEKL. This CDR3 region has 15 residues. The V gene end was trimmed by 1 base and the J gene end by 5 bases; junction bases not matched to a gene: 2.

CDR3 in amino acids: CASSQAAQRLDLDNEQFF. CDR3 DNA sequence: TGTGCCAGCAGCCAAGCGGCTCAGCGGCTCGACCTGGACAATGAGCAGTTCTTC. The rearrangement joins TRBV3-1 (or the pseudogene TRBV3-2) to TRBJ2-1, with D possibly being TRBD2 (5 bases). V lost 1 base and J lost 5, with 21 bases in between. CDR3 size: 18 residues. Germline CDR1 LGHDT, CDR2 YNNKEL (reference sequence).

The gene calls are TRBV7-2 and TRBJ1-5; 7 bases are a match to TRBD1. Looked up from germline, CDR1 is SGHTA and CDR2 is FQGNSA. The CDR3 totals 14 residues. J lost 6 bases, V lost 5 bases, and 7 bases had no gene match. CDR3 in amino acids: CASSKGGASQPQHF. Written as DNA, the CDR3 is TGTGCCAGCAGCAAAGGGGGCGCAAGTCAGCCCCAGCATTTT.

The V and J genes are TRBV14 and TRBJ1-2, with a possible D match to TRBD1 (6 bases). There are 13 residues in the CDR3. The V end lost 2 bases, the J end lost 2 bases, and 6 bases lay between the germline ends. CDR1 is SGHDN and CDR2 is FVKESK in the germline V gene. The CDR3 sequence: CASSQQGNYGYTF. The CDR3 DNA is TGTGCCAGCAGCCAACAGGGGAACTATGGCTACACCTTC.

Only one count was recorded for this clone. For the CDR3, the DNA is TGTGCCAGCAGCCCTGTGGGGGGACCTTCAACTAACTATGGCTACACCTTC. The encoded protein is CASSPVGGPSTNYGYTF. The chain uses TRBV3-1 (or the pseudogene TRBV3-2) and TRBJ1-2, with a weak D call TRBD1 (5 bases). The germline gives CDR1 LGHDT, CDR2 YNNKEL (reference sequence). Trimming shortened V by 4 bases and J by 0 bases, and 18 bases separated the two germline ends. CDR3 length equals 17 residues.

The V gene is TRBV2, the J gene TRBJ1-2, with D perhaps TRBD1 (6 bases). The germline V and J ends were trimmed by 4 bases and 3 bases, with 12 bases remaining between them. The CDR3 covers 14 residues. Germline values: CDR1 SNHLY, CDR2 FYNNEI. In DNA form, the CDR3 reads TGTGCCAGCAGTGCCGGGACAACCTACTATGGCTACACCTTC. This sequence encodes CASSAGTTYYGYTF.

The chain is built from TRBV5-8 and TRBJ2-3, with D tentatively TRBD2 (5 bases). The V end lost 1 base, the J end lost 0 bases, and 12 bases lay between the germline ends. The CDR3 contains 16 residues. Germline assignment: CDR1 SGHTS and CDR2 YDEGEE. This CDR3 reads CASSLWRSGSTDTQYF. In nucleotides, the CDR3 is TGTGCCAGCAGCTTGTGGAGGTCGGGAAGCACAGATACGCAGTATTTT.

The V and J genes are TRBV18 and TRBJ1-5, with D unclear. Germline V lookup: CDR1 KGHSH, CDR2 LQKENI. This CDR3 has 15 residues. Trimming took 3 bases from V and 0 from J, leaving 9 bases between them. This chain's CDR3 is CASSPVQTSNQPQHF. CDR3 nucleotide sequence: TGTGCCAGCTCACCTGTACAGACTAGCAATCAGCCCCAGCATTTT.

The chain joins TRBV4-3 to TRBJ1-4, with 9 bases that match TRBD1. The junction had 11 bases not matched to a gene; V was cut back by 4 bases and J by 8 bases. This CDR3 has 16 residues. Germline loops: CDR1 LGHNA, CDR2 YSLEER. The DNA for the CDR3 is TGCGCCAGCAGCCGATTAGAACAGGGGGCGGTGGAAAAACTGTTTTTT. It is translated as CASSRLEQGAVEKLFF.

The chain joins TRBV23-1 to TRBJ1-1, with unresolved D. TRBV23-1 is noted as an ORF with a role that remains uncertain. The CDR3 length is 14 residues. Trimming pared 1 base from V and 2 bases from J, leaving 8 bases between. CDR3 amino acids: CASSQFGGNTEAFF. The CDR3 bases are TGCGCCAGCAGTCAATTCGGCGGCAACACTGAAGCTTTCTTT.

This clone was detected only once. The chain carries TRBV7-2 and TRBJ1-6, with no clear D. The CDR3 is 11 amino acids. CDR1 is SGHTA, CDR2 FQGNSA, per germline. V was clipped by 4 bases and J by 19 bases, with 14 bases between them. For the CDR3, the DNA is TGTGCCAGCAGCTCCAGCGCGATTTTTCACTTT. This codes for CASSSSAIFHF.

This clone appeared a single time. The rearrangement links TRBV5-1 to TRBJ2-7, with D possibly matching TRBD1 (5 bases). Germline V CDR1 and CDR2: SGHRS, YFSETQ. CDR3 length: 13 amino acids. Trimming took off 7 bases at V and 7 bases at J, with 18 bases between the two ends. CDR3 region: CASGTAREREQYF. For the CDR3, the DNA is TGCGCCAGCGGCACGGCCAGGGAACGGGAGCAGTACTTC.

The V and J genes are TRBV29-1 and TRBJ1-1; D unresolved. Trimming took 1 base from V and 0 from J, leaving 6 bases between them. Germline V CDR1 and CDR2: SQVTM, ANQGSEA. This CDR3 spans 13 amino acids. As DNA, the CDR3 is TGCAGCGTTGAAGGGCAGTTGAACACTGAAGCTTTCTTT. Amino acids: CSVEGQLNTEAFF.

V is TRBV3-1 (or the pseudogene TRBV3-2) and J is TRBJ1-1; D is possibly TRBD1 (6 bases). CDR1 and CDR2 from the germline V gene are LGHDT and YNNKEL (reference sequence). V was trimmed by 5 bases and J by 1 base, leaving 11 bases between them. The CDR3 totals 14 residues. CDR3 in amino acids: CASSLGHANTEAFF. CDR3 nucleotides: TGTGCCAGCAGCTTGGGACACGCGAACACTGAAGCTTTCTTT.